This TCR beta chain was captured by sequencing in a study of T cells after yellow fever vaccination. Study summary: Some fractions had low cell numbers, and these were prepared with SMART-Seq v4 Ultra Low Input.

This clonotype was recorded once. Antigen: not known. Germline-derived CDR1 and CDR2 are LNHDA and SQIVND (reference sequence). The CDR3 runs to 15 residues. Trimming removed 5 bases from V and 4 bases from J; junction bases left unmatched: 6. The study's findings and limits: The booster response re-showed most primary clones: 96% CD4, 88% CD8. Highly abundant clonotypes carried over from the bulk population could end up in FACS-sorted repertoires as contaminants.

UMIs were added to TCR cDNA along with a universal primer site when it was made by 5'RACE template switching. TCRdb re-called the 5' RACE reads through MiXCR, storing one row per CDR3 protein. The data contain roughly 320,000 distinct CDR3 sequences, approximately 12% of them seen just once; the ten biggest clones take up about 3.3%. This clonotype originated in a young man who received the YFV17D yellow fever vaccine. The gene calls are TRBV19 and TRBJ1-5; 9 bases agree with TRBD1. The specimen was CD4+ T cells sorted from PBMCs, collected 45 days after the yellow fever booster vaccination. The CDR3 reads CASSLLGQGNQPQHF. The CDR3, as DNA: TGTGCCAGTAGTTTGCTCGGACAGGGGAATCAGCCCCAGCATTTT. Drawing the rest from reference TRBV19 and TRBJ1-5, the complete variable domain is DGGITQSPKYLFRKEGQNVTLSCEQNLNHDAMYWYRQDPGQGLRLIYYSQIVNDFQKGDIAEGYSVSREKKESFPLTVTSAQKNPTAFYLCASSLLGQGNQPQHFGDGTRLSIL.